This T cell receptor beta chain derives from a study of human T cells and chemical hapten exposure. On the study more broadly: Donors were sensitized with 2% DPC on the upper inner arm. Chiefly women, the patients showed alopecia areata, totalis or universalis. The study's findings and limits: No alteration of TCRs above 1 in 1000 frequency was seen with DPC sensitization. Expanded TCRs showed more large CDR3 clusters than pre-sensitization or healthy control sets.

V was trimmed by 5 bases and J by 3 bases, leaving 11 bases between them. Looked up from germline, CDR1 is SEHNR and CDR2 is FQNEAQ (reference sequence). The CDR3 extends over 14 amino acids. TCRdb itself ran the RACE reads through MiXCR, one entry per CDR3 protein. In the table there are about 30,000 distinct CDR3 sequences, 5.8% of which are singletons. In regard to this clonotype: The target antigen is unknown.

Time point in this sample: patch test 3, about 24 weeks after DPC sensitization. Treatment here: therapeutic diphenylcyclopropenone sensitization with weekly scalp DPC. The sequence was collected from a man aged 25-40 years with alopecia areata. Some clones in this sample may be carry-over from other donors' samples. This sequence joins TRBV7-9 and TRBJ2-1; D unresolved. Sequenced here: whole blood, sampled in connection with sensitization to the hapten diphenylcyclopropenone (DPC). The CDR3 loop is CASSDASFYNEQFF. The CDR3 bases are TGTGCCAGCAGCGACGCCAGCTTCTACAATGAGCAGTTCTTC. Full variable domain (remainder filled in from reference TRBV7-9 and TRBJ2-1): DTGVSQNPRHKITKRGQNVTFRCDPISEHNRLYWYRQTLGQGPEFLTYFQNEAQLEKSRLLSDRFSAERPKGSFSTLEIQRTEQGDSAMYLCASSDASFYNEQFFGPGTRLTVL.